This T cell receptor (beta chain) was captured in a study of cytomegalovirus exposure and HLA in healthy donors. Study results and limitations: Overall, approximately 150 TCR beta chains were annotated as cytomegalovirus-associated.

Comment on this clone: Its antigen is not known.

Germline V gives CDR1 SGHRS, CDR2 YFSETQ. Trimming stripped 7 bases from V and 3 bases from J, with 12 bases between. This CDR3 contains 13 residues. Researchers ran the PCR with 60 Vbeta and 13 Jbeta primers. The table came from immunoSEQ multiplex PCR; TCRdb's copy has only in-frame clones and leaves some out. Among under 300,000 clones listed, more than 80% were seen once. When sampled, the donors appeared nominally healthy, though they likely had unrecorded immune exposures. Sequenced sample: PBMCs. The V and J genes are TRBV5-1 and TRBJ2-3; a possible D gene is TRBD1 (5 bases). The source of this sequence is a man between 35 and 55 years old in good health and CMV-seropositive. CDR3 region: CASGALGTDTQYF. CDR3 nucleotides: TGCGCCAGCGGGGCCCTGGGGACAGATACGCAGTATTTT.